This is a list of T cell receptor beta chains from one sample in a study of blood T cell repertoires in COVID-19. Profiled with immunoSEQ multiplex PCR; TCRdb holds only in-frame clones, not every one. The repertoire consists of a few hundred thousand clones, with less than 85% occurring once and the leading ten covering roughly 3.4%. The specimen sequenced was peripheral blood. The receptors stem from a woman under 30 with acute or convalescent COVID-19. CDR3s leave out the opening cysteine and the closing phenylalanine or tryptophan. Clone sizes are given selectively: once, few, many, or a class where the clone is expanded.

j_gene	abundance	v_gene	CDR3aa
TRBJ2-5	-	TRBV27	ASSLRQGFQETQY
TRBJ2-1	-	TRBV27	ASSSLAGVYNEQF
TRBJ2-1	-	TRBV7-9	ASSLVNRDYNEQF
TRBJ2-1	-	TRBV7-9	ASALGGHNEQF
TRBJ1-3	-	TRBV29-1	SVGDSHRDTIY
TRBJ2-1	-	TRBV2	ASSPLAENEQF
TRBJ2-7	few	TRBV29-1	SVAPGGVYEQY
TRBJ1-1	-	TRBV7-6	ASSLAQGFMNTEAF
TRBJ1-1	once	TRBV11-2	ASSGRTGNTEAF
TRBJ2-7	-	TRBV4-1	ASSQDSSSYEQY
TRBJ1-5	-	TRBV7-9	ASSLQGSNQPQH
TRBJ1-1	-	TRBV10-1	ASSEWQNTEAF
TRBJ1-3	-	TRBV2	ASSETTGNTIY
TRBJ2-3	-	TRBV24-1	ATSGGLAGRNTQY
TRBJ2-7	-	TRBV7-3	ASSLNLAGEQY
TRBJ1-1	-	TRBV9	ASSYSGAEAF
TRBJ1-4	-	TRBV19	ATCAQGTLNEKLF
TRBJ2-3	-	TRBV5-1	ASSLTSDTDTQY
TRBJ2-3	-	TRBV3-1/TRBV3-2	ASSQESAGSSTDTQY
TRBJ1-2	few	TRBV6-7	ASSPRGGYT
TRBJ1-1	-	TRBV2	ASSARPGGTTEAF
TRBJ1-2	-	TRBV4-2	ASSPEMGGAGGYT
TRBJ1-6	-	TRBV5-1	ATEGTGFYNSPLH
TRBJ2-7	-	TRBV7-9	ASSLGRDRGGEQY
TRBJ2-2	-	TRBV5-1	ASNPRGATNTGELF
TRBJ1-2	-	TRBV30	AWSVQGTSGYT
TRBJ2-7	-	TRBV21-1	ASSDLAGKWDEQY
TRBJ1-6	-	TRBV28	ASSFRGGEYNSPLH
TRBJ1-4	-	TRBV21-1	ASSPPGTGPNEKLF
TRBJ2-5	-	TRBV6-2/TRBV6-3	ASSHTELSQY
TRBJ1-2	once	TRBV7-9	ASSFGQGSMSYT
TRBJ1-5	-	TRBV19	ATSVSGEGQPQH
TRBJ2-7	-	TRBV5-1	ASSWTSGRLNEQY
TRBJ1-5	-	TRBV2	ASRNRAYNQPQH
TRBJ1-1	-	TRBV2	AKTGSEAEAF
TRBJ2-3	-	TRBV5-1	ASSLQGGDTQY
TRBJ1-2	-	TRBV24-1	ATSAGPEGAIYGYT
TRBJ2-7	few	TRBV4-1	ASSQAEGESYEQY
TRBJ1-3	once	TRBV5-5	ASTRSQGDNTIY
TRBJ2-1	-	TRBV20-1	SASHSTRAYNEQF
TRBJ2-6	few	TRBV7-3	ASSLRSGSPSGANVLT
TRBJ1-3	-	TRBV9	ASSPRTGEGNTIY
TRBJ2-3	-	TRBV9	ASSPLQGPDTQY
TRBJ2-1	-	TRBV13	ASSLDKGAGYNEQF
TRBJ1-1	-	TRBV11-2	ASIPRGGSNTEAF
TRBJ1-4	-	TRBV14	ASSRDSNEKLF
TRBJ1-1	-	TRBV19	ASSIPGVNTEAF
TRBJ2-7	-	TRBV29-1	SAIPQGADYEQY